What follows is one TCR beta chain and its context. This clone's antigen is unknown. The input lacks base qualities; no much larger clone sits a single base away. Participants in the prospective study were enrolled through a virtual design, were aged 18 to 89 years, and lived in roughly 25 United States geographic areas. To assign participants to cohorts, the prospective study relied on clinical history that participants themselves reported in a screening survey and a study questionnaire. Exposed participants were defined as having been in contact with someone with a PCR-confirmed or clinician-diagnosed COVID-19 case within 2 weeks of study entry. Mobile phlebotomists in the prospective study collected whole blood, serum and a nasopharyngeal or oropharyngeal swab from every participant. Over a roughly 2-month period, participants in the prospective study had the option of providing additional blood draws and questionnaires. Before DNA extraction, prospective study blood samples were shipped either frozen or at room temperature.

The immunoSEQ Assay, a bias-controlled multiplex PCR, was used to amplify TCRbeta CDR3 regions from genomic DNA. In the original analysis: Within the assay, amplification of reference gene primers was used to estimate how many nucleated cells each sample contained. To quantify the absolute abundance of each unique TCRbeta CDR3 rearrangement, sequence reads were collapsed and filtered. For each sample, productive Simpson clonality was calculated by taking the square root of Simpson's diversity index across productive rearrangements. TCRdb carries this immuneACCESS record with in-frame sequences only. Its versions omit some clonotypes, under half of them owing to an unresolved V gene in the studies checked, with the rest unexplained. That table gives V, J and clone size, and the DNA gave D and trimming. This sample lists some 320,000 clones; roughly 85% were detected once. Around 1.8% of the sample is in the top ten clones.

This specimen belongs to a study of blood T cell repertoires in COVID-19 (TCRdb year 2020). Study-wide context: The collaborator samples originated in the United States, Italy and Spain and spanned the acute and convalescent phases of COVID-19. The material from the prospective study consisted of cDNA or gDNA derived from T cells, B-cell-depleted T cells, or PBMCs. Subjects who had been exposed to COVID-19, were actively infected with it, or had recovered from it provided the deeply sampled blood TCRbeta repertoires that made up the dataset. The repertoires were released in a freely available public database meant as a resource for research on the immune response to SARS-CoV-2. The samples were drawn from the first 160 participants of the ongoing ImmuneRACE study and from over a thousand subjects provided by 6 global collaborators. A de-identified subject ID, COVID-19 status, age in years and sex were almost always included in the sample metadata. HLA class I and class II types, where available, came from metadata supplied by the sample provider rather than from assay-based typing. Study-wide conclusions, independent of this receptor: Clinical and demographic metadata were provided uncurated, with the amount varying by source and participant.

The germline V gene gives CDR1 as SGHRS and CDR2 as YFSETQ. Counted from cysteine to phenylalanine, this CDR3 has 15 amino acids. Just the 45-base CDR3 DNA is kept, in frame starting at base 1. Compared with germline, V lacks 2 bases and J lacks 1 base; bases without a gene match: 6. The receptor chain draws on TRBV5-1 and TRBJ2-7, with 7 bases aligning to TRBD1. This TCR came from a young woman who had been exposed to COVID-19. The sequenced sample consisted of PBMCs or T cells enriched from blood (not recorded which). The CDR3 region reads CASSFEGADSYEQYF. In nucleotides, the sequence is TGCGCCAGCAGCTTCGAGGGGGCCGATTCCTACGAGCAGTACTTC. The full variable domain, with segments outside the CDR3 supplied by the reference TRBV5-1 and TRBJ2-7 proteins, appears as KAGVTQTPRYLIKTRGQQVTLSCSPISGHRSVSWYQQTPGQGLQFLFEYFSETQRNKGNFPGRFSGRQFSNSRSEMNVSTLELGDSALYLCASSFEGADSYEQYFGPGTRLTVT.